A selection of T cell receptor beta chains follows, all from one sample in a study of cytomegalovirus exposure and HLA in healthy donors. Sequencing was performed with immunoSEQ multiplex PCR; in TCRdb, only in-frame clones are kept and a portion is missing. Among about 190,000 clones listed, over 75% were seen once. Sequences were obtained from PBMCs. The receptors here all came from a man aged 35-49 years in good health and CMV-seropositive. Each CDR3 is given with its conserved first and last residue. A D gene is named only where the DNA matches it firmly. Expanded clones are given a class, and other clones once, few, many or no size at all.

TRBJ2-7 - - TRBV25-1 CASSPNRAGSYEQYF TGTGCCAGCAGTCCCAACCGCGCGGGCTCCTACGAGCAGTACTTC
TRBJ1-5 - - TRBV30 CAWTRQGGQPQHF TGTGCCTGGACTCGTCAGGGAGGCCAGCCCCAGCATTTT
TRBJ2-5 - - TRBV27 CASSSSRETQYF TGTGCCAGCAGTTCCTCACGGGAGACCCAGTACTTC
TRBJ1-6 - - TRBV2 CASSDGPKGDSPLHF TGTGCCAGCAGTGACGGACCTAAGGGGGATTCACCCCTCCACTTT
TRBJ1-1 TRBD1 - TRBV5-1 CASSRGTAGSNTEAFF TGCGCCAGCAGCCGAGGGACAGCTGGATCGAACACTGAAGCTTTCTTT
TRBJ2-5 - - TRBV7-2 CASSPLGRPGQETQYF TGTGCCAGCAGCCCCCTGGGGAGGCCTGGCCAAGAGACCCAGTACTTC
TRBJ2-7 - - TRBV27 CASSRQINSYEQYF TGTGCCAGCAGCCGACAGATAAACTCCTACGAGCAGTACTTC
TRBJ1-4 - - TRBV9 CASSVDGGGEKLFF TGTGCCAGCAGCGTAGACGGGGGGGGTGAAAAACTGTTTTTT
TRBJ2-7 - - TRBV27 CASSPRGTYEQYF TGTGCCAGCAGCCCTCGAGGTACCTACGAGCAGTACTTC
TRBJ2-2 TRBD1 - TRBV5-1 CASSLGDRVTGELFF TGCGCCAGCAGCTTGGGGGACAGGGTAACCGGGGAGCTGTTTTTT
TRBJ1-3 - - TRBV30 CAWSSGVSGNTIYF TGTGCCTGGAGTAGCGGTGTCTCTGGAAACACCATATATTTT
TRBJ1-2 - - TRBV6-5 CASSMGGLHYGYTF TGTGCCAGCAGTATGGGGGGGCTCCACTATGGCTACACCTTC
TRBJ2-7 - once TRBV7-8 CASSFGGPYEQYF TGTGCCAGCAGCTTCGGAGGACCCTACGAGCAGTACTTC
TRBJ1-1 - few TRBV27 CASSPSRMNTEAFF TGTGCCAGCAGCCCAAGCAGGATGAACACTGAAGCTTTCTTT
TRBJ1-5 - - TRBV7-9 CASSLGTFQHF TGTGCCAGCAGCCTAGGGACTTTCCAGCATTTT
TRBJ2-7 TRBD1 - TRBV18 CASSPRRQGANSYEQYF TGTGCCAGCTCACCAAGGAGACAGGGGGCAAACTCCTACGAGCAGTACTTC
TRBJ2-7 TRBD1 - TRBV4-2 CASSQEEGAPHYEQYF TGTGCCAGCAGCCAAGAAGAGGGGGCGCCCCATTACGAGCAGTACTTC
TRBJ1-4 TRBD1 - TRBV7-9 CASSWGQDATNEKLFF TGTGCCAGCAGCTGGGGACAGGACGCAACTAATGAAAAACTGTTTTTT
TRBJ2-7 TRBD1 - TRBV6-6 CASKEQGYSYEQYF TGTGCCAGCAAAGAACAGGGGTACTCCTACGAGCAGTACTTC
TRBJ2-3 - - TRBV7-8 CASSLYQGPSDTQYF TGTGCCAGCAGCTTATATCAGGGGCCGTCAGATACGCAGTATTTT
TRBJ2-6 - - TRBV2 CASRRTGPLSGANVLAF TGTGCCAGCAGAAGAACCGGGCCGCTCTCTGGGGCCAACGTCCTGGCTTTC
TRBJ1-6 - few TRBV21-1 CASSKVRGRGSPLHF TGTGCCAGCAGCAAAGTTAGGGGGAGGGGCTCACCCCTCCACTTT
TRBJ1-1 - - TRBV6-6 CASSPWTVLGNTEAFF TGTGCCAGCAGCCCCTGGACAGTTCTAGGGAACACTGAAGCTTTCTTT
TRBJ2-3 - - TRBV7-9 CASRPVSGTDTQYF TGTGCCAGCAGACCAGTATCCGGCACAGATACGCAGTATTTT
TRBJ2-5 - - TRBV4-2 CASSQRLADQETQYF TGTGCCAGCAGCCAACGGTTAGCCGATCAAGAGACCCAGTACTTC
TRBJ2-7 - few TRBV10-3 CAISPGQSAYEQYF TGTGCCATCAGTCCCGGACAGTCCGCCTACGAGCAGTACTTC
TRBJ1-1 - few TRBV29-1 CSVVPLSSGQRSNTEAFF TGCAGCGTTGTCCCCCTAAGCTCCGGACAGAGATCGAACACTGAAGCTTTCTTT
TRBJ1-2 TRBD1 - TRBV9 CASSVGTASLLNYGYTF TGTGCCAGCAGCGTTGGGACAGCAAGTCTACTGAACTATGGCTACACCTTC
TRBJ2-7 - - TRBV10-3 CAISGGERGGYEQYF TGTGCCATCAGTGGGGGGGAAAGGGGCGGCTACGAGCAGTACTTC
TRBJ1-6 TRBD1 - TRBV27 CASGTGGRNSPLHF TGTGCCAGCGGTACAGGGGGACGGAATTCACCCCTCCACTTT
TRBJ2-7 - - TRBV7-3 CASSSMRGGYEQYF TGTGCCAGCAGCTCGATGAGGGGAGGCTACGAGCAGTACTTC
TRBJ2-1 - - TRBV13 CASGGSSYNEQFF TGTGCCAGCGGAGGGAGCTCCTACAATGAGCAGTTCTTC
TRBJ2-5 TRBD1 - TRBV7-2 CASSKGQVGRTQYF TGTGCCAGCAGCAAAGGACAGGTGGGTCGGACCCAGTACTTC